This T cell receptor (beta chain) was documented in a study of identical twins. Trimming removed 4 bases at V and 3 bases at J, with 14 bases between. CDR3 length: 15 amino acids. CDR1 is SGHRS, CDR2 YFSETQ, per germline. This clonotype showed up just a few times. TCRdb analysed the 5' RACE reads with MiXCR anew, one entry per CDR3 protein. The sample shows fewer than 350,000 distinct CDR3 sequences, 6.5% to 9.5% of them seen only once. These sequences were also reported in another study, on yellow fever vaccine responses in identical twins.

Sequenced input: memory (CD45RO+) T cells sorted from blood. The clonotype was recovered from a woman in her late teens or twenties in good health. The chain carries TRBV5-1 and TRBJ2-1; D gene ambiguous. CDR3 sequence reads: CASSPVTTYYNEQFF. CDR3 nucleotide sequence: TGCGCCAGCAGCCCTGTAACCACTTACTACAATGAGCAGTTCTTC.